This TCR beta chain derives from a study of T cell repertoires in cytomegalovirus infection (dated by TCRdb to between 2018 and 2020). About the study as a whole: Because public TCR beta signatures pointed to carriage of CMV infection together with the matching HLA type, the HLA type of each donor mattered for the analysis. Results and caveats for the whole study, not just this receptor: The ex vivo response was dominated by HLA-C-restricted CMV-specific TCR beta clonotypes, which also provided the single most frequent clonotype in two of eight donors. Carriers of CMV infection plus the relevant HLA type were discriminated by the cumulative frequency of public TCR beta family members in the study cohort and in an independent roughly 340-donor cohort.

A word on this clonotype: Its antigen is currently not known. Base qualities are not at hand, and no much larger clone is one base apart.

Instrument on record: Illumina HiSeq 1500. TCRdb passed the public sequencing reads through fastp at Q25 and MiXCR, retaining productive beta sequences. CDR3 protein duplicates are merged, each entry listing the most common genes and DNA. The sample includes more than 650,000 distinct CDR3 sequences, with 35% observed a single time. The ten largest clones add up to roughly 2.8% of the sample. The CDR3 numbers 11 residues from cysteine through phenylalanine. The kept DNA is CDR3 alone, 33 bases in frame from the first base. From the germline V gene, CDR1 is ENHRY and CDR2 is SYGVKD. A distance of 4 bases separates the germline ends of V and J, which lose 3 bases and 8 bases respectively.

The rearrangement combines TRBV10-3 with TRBJ2-2; the D gene lacks a confident call. This sequence was found in a human donor in good health (CMV status not recorded). Some clones in this sample may be carry-over from other donors' samples. The sequencing input was PBMCs. The CDR3 protein sequence reads: CAISDEGELFF. The bases read TGTGCCATCAGTGATGAAGGGGAGCTGTTTTTT.